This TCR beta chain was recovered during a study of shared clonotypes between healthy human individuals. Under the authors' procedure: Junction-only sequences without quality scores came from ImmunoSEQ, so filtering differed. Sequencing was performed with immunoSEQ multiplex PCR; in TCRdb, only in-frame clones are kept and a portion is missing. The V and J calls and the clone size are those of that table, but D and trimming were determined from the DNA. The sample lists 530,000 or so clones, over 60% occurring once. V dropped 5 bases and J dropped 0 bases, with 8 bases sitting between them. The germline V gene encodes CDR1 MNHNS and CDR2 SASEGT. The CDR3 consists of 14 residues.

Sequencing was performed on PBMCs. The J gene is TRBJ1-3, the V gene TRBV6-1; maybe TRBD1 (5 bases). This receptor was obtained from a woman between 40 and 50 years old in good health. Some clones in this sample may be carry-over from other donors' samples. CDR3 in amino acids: CASSRGYSGNTIYF. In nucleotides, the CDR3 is TGTGCCAGCAGTAGGGGCTACTCTGGAAACACCATATATTTT.